This TCR beta chain was identified in a study of blood T cell repertoires in COVID-19. Germline CDR1 and CDR2: LGHNA and YSLEER. V lost 1 base to trimming and J lost 13 bases; unmatched junction nucleotides: 13. The CDR3 runs to 14 residues. Using immunoSEQ multiplex PCR, the repertoire was profiled, and TCRdb retains in-frame clones only, with some absent. The sample lists under 300,000 clones; roughly 85% were seen once. The sequence was obtained from a woman younger than 30 with acute or convalescent COVID-19. The sequenced sample consisted of peripheral blood. The chain is built from TRBV4-3 and TRBJ2-7; 7 positions agree with TRBD2. CDR3 sequence: CASSQGLAADTKYF. CDR3 DNA: TGCGCCAGCAGCCAAGGACTAGCTGCCGACACGAAATACTTC.